The clone carrying this TCR beta chain was seen ten or more times. The antigen is unknown. The source of the sample is a study of CD8+CD57+ T cells in acquired aplastic anemia. It was genomic DNA that served as the template for profiling TCR beta VDJ and CDR3. Via MiXCR, TCRdb re-called the reads, giving one row per CDR3 protein. The table includes 400,000 to 600,000 distinct CDR3 sequences, approximately 32% detected once. Sequenced patients had shown CD8+CD57+ cell expansion by flow cytometry. Study-level findings and limits: Patients and controls had CD8+ Simpson's diversity values that were not significantly distinct.

Sequencing used sorted CD4+, CD8+, or CD8+CD57+ T cells (not recorded which) from PBMCs. The receptor was isolated from a human donor with aplastic anemia.

The CDR3 DNA reads TGTGCCAGCAGCTTCGAGTACGAGCAGTACTTC. It specifies CASSFEYEQYF. The V and J genes are TRBV7-2 and TRBJ2-7, with D hard to call. Trimming shortened V by 3 bases and J by 4 bases, and 4 bases separated the two germline ends. The CDR3 runs 11 residues. CDR1 and CDR2 (germline): SGHTA, FQGNSA.